These T cell receptor beta chains were read from a single sample in a study of T cells after posttransplantation cyclophosphamide. The protocol was immunoSEQ multiplex PCR, while the TCRdb copy is restricted to in-frame clones and leaves out a portion. The profile covers 22,000 or so clones, with 73% appearing a single time and approximately 0.59% taken by the ten largest. Sequenced sample: memory CD4+ T cells sorted from PBMCs. These TCRs come from a woman aged 60-75 years in good health, CMV-negative, and a related stem cell transplant donor. CDR3s include the opening cysteine and the closing phenylalanine or tryptophan. A D gene is named only where the DNA matches it firmly. Size tells how often a clone was seen (once, few, many) or the class of an expanded clone, and some rows leave it out.

j_call	clone_size	v_call	d_call	cdr3_nt	cdr3_aa
TRBJ2-1	.	TRBV27	TRBD2	TGTGCCATAAAGCGGGAGGTTACCTACAATGAGCAGTTCTTC	CAIKREVTYNEQFF
TRBJ2-7	.	TRBV18	TRBD1	TGTGCCAGCTCACTTTCGACAGGGAGCTACGAGCAGTACTTC	CASSLSTGSYEQYF
TRBJ1-5	.	TRBV7-9	.	TGTGCCAGCAGCTCCGGCGGGCATAGCAATCAGCCCCAGCATTTT	CASSSGGHSNQPQHF
TRBJ1-1	.	TRBV7-2	.	TGTGCCAGCAGCTTAGTGGTGACAGCGAACACTGAAGCTTTCTTT	CASSLVVTANTEAFF
TRBJ2-1	.	TRBV5-1	.	TGCGCCAGCAGCTTGGAGGGGGGGCCCCTCAATGAGCAGTTCTTC	CASSLEGGPLNEQFF
TRBJ1-4	.	TRBV2	.	TGTGCCAGCACCGGATTTGGGGGGGCGGGAGAAAAACTGTTTTTT	CASTGFGGAGEKLFF
TRBJ2-5	.	TRBV30	.	TGTGCCTGGAGTTTGGGCCTTTCTGGGACCCAGTACTTC	CAWSLGLSGTQYF
TRBJ1-5	.	TRBV28	.	TGTGCCAGCAGACCCCTGGACAGCGACCATCAGCCCCAGCATTTT	CASRPLDSDHQPQHF
TRBJ1-4	once	TRBV5-5	TRBD1	TGTGCCAGCAGCGCTCAGGGGGTAACTAATGAAAAACTGTTTTTT	CASSAQGVTNEKLFF
TRBJ2-3	once	TRBV2	TRBD2	TGTGCCAGCAGTGTAGGTAGCGGGGGGGATCAGGATACGCAGTATTTT	CASSVGSGGDQDTQYF
TRBJ2-1	.	TRBV11-2	TRBD2	TGTGCCAGCAGCTCGGGAGGGGACTTAATGAATGAGCAGTTCTTC	CASSSGGDLMNEQFF
TRBJ2-1	.	TRBV6-5	TRBD2	TGTGCCAGCAGTTACCCCGGGGGGTACAATGAGCAGTTCTTC	CASSYPGGYNEQFF
TRBJ2-5	.	TRBV6-5	.	TGTGCCAGCATTCCCGCGATCGGGGGGCGGGGGACCCAGTACTTC	CASIPAIGGRGTQYF
TRBJ2-1	.	TRBV11-2	TRBD1	TGTGCCAGCAGCTCAGGGGGACGGGCCTACAATGAGCAGTTCTTC	CASSSGGRAYNEQFF
TRBJ2-2	.	TRBV28	TRBD2	TGTGCCAGCAGGTCGGGACTAGCGGGAGGTATCGACACCGGGGAGCTGTTTTTT	CASRSGLAGGIDTGELFF
TRBJ2-7	.	TRBV5-1	.	TGCGCCAGCAGCCCGGCGCAGGGAGGCTCCTACGAGCAGTACTTC	CASSPAQGGSYEQYF
TRBJ2-1	.	TRBV7-9	TRBD2	TGTGCCAGCAGCTTAAGCGGCGGGGGGACTCGGGATGAGCAGTTCTTC	CASSLSGGGTRDEQFF
TRBJ1-1	.	TRBV18	.	TGTGCCAGCTCCAGGGGCTTGAACACTGAAGCTTTCTTT	CASSRGLNTEAFF
TRBJ2-5	.	TRBV5-1	TRBD1	TGCGCCAGCAGCAAGGACAGGGGGCAAGAGACCCAGTACTTC	CASSKDRGQETQYF